This entry features one TCR beta chain sequence. Its antigen is still unknown. PCR involved 60 Vbeta and 13 Jbeta primers. Sequenced by immunoSEQ multiplex PCR; TCRdb stores in-frame clones only, minus some. This sample has fewer than 150,000 clones, with 60% to 85% found just once. These data come from a study of cytomegalovirus exposure and HLA in healthy donors. Study outcomes and limitations: Across all donors, roughly uniform sequencing depth was an assumption of the presence/absence analyses. A prior analysis recorded that most TCR beta V segments were productive about 87% or about 30% of the time.

The sample comprised PBMCs. This clonotype was sampled from a male donor in good health and CMV-seronegative.

The CDR3 loop is CASAGGNYGYTF. The CDR3 coding sequence is TGTGCCTCCGCGGGGGGTAACTATGGCTACACCTTC. The chain uses TRBV30 and TRBJ1-2; D is perhaps TRBD1 (5 bases). There are 12 residues in the CDR3. V was clipped by 7 bases and J by 1 base, with 10 bases between them. Germline V lookup: CDR1 GTSNPN, CDR2 SVGIG (reference sequence). The variable domain in full, with the rest retrieved from reference TRBV30 and TRBJ1-2, is SQTIHQWPATLVQPVGSPLSLECTVEGTSNPNLYWYRQAAGRGLQLLFYSVGIGQISSEVPQNLSASRPQDRQFILSSKKLLLSDSGFYLCASAGGNYGYTFGSGTRLTVV.